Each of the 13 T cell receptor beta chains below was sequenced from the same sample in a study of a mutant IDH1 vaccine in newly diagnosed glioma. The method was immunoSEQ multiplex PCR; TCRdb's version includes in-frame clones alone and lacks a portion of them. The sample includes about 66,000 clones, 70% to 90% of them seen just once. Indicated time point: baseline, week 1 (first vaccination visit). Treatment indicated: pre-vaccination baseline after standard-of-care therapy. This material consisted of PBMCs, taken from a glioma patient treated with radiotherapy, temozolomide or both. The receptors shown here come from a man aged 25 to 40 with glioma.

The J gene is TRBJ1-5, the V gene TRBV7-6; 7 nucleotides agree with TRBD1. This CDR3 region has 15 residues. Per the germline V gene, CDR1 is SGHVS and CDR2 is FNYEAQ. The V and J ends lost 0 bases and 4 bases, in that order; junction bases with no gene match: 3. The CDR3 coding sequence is TGTGCCAGCAGCTTAGCACAGGGGATTAATCAGCCCCAGCATTTT. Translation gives CASSLAQGINQPQHF.

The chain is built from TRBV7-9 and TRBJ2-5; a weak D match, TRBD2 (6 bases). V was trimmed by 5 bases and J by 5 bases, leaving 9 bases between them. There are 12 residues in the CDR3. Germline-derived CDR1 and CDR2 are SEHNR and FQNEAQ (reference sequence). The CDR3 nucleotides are TGTGCCAGCAGCACGACTAGGGAGACCCAGTACTTC. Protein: CASSTTRETQYF.

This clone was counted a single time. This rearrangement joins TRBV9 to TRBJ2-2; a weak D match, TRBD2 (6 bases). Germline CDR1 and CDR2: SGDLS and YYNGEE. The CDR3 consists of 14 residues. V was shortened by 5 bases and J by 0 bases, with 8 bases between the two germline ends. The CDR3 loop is CASRGTSNTGELFF. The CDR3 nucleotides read TGTGCCAGCAGGGGGACTTCGAACACCGGGGAGCTGTTTTTT. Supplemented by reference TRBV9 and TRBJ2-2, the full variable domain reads DSGVTQTPKHLITATGQRVTLRCSPRSGDLSVYWYQQSLDQGLQFLIQYYNGEERAKGNILERFSAQQFPDLHSELNLSSLELGDSALYFCASRGTSNTGELFFGEGSRLTVL.

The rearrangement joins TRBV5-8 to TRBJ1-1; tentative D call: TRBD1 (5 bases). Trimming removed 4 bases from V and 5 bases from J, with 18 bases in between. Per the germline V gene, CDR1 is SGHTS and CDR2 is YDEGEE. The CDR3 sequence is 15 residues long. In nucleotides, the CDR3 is TGTGCCAGCAGCCACCCCCGTGTCAGGGATACTGAAGCTTTCTTT. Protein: CASSHPRVRDTEAFF.

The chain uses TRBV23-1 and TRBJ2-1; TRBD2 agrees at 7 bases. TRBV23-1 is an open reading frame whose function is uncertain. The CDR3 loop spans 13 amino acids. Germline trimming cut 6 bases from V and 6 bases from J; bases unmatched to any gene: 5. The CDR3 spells CASRGTNPNEQFF. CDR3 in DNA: TGCGCCAGCAGGGGGACTAACCCCAATGAGCAGTTCTTC.

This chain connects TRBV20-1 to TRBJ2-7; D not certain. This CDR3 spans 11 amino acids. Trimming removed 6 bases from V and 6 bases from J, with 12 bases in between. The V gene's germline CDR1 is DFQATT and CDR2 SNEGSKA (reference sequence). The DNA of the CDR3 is TGCAGTGCACGGTATCTCTCCGAGCAGTACTTC. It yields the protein CSARYLSEQYF.

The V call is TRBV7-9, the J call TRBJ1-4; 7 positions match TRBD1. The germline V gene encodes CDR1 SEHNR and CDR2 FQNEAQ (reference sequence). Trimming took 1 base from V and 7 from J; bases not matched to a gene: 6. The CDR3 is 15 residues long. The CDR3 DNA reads TGTGCCAGCAGCTTAGGACAGGGCGGTCGTGAAAAACTGTTTTTT. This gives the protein CASSLGQGGREKLFF.

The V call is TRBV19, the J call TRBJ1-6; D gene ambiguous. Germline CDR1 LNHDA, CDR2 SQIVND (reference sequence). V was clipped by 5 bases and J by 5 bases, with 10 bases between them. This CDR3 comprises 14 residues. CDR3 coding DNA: TGTGCCAGTAGTGCGGGAGTCGATAATTCACCCCTCCACTTT. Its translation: CASSAGVDNSPLHF.

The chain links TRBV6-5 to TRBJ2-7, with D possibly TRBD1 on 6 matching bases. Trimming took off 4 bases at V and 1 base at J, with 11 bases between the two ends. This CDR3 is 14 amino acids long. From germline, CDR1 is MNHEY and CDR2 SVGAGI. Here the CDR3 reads CASSLPGQSYEQYF. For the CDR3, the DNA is TGTGCCAGCAGTTTGCCTGGACAGTCCTACGAGCAGTACTTC.

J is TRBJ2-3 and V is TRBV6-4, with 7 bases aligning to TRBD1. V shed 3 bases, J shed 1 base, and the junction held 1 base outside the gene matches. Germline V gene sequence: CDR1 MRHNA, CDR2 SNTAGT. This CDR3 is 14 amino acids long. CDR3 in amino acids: CASSEGGGTDTQYF. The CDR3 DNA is TGTGCCAGCAGTGAAGGGGGCGGCACAGATACGCAGTATTTT.

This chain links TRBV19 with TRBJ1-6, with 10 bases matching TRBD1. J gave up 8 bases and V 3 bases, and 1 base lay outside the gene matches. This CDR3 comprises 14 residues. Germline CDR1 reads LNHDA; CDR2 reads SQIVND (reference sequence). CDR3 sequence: CASSMGQGYSPLHF. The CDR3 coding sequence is TGTGCCAGTAGTATGGGACAGGGGTATTCACCCCTCCACTTT. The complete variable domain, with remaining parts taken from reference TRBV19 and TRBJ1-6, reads DGGITQSPKYLFRKEGQNVTLSCEQNLNHDAMYWYRQDPGQGLRLIYYSQIVNDFQKGDIAEGYSVSREKKESFPLTVTSAQKNPTAFYLCASSMGQGYSPLHFGNGTRLTVT.

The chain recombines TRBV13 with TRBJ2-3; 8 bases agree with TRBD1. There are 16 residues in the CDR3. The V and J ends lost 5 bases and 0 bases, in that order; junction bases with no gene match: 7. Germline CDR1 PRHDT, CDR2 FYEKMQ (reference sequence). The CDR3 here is CASSLGDRTSTDTQYF. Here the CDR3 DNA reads TGTGCCAGCAGCCTTGGGGACAGGACTAGCACAGATACGCAGTATTTT. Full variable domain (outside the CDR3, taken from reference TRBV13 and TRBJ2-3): AAGVIQSPRHLIKEKRETATLKCYPIPRHDTVYWYQQGPGQDPQFLISFYEKMQSDKGSIPDRFSAQQFSDYHSELNMSSLELGDSALYFCASSLGDRTSTDTQYFGPGTRLTVL.

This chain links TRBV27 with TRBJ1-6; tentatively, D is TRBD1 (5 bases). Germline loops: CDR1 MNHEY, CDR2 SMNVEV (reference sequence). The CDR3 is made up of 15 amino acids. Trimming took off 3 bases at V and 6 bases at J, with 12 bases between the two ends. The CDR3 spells CASSFGGRGNSPLHF. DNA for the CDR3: TGTGCCAGCAGTTTTGGGGGTAGGGGTAATTCACCCCTCCACTTT.